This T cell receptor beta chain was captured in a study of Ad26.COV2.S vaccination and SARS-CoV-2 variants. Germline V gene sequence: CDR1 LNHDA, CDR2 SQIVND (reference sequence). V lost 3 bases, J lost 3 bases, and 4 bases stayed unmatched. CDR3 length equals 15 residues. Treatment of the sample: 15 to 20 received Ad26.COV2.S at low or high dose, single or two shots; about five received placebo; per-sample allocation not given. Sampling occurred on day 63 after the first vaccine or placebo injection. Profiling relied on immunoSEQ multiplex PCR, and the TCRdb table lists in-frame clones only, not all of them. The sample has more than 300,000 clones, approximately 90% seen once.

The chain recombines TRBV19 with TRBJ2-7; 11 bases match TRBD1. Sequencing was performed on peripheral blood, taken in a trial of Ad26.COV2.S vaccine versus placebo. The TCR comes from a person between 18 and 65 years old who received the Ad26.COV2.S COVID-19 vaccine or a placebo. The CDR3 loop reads CASSMGQGEDYEQYF. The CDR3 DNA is TGTGCCAGTAGTATGGGACAGGGGGAGGACTACGAGCAGTACTTC.